The T cell receptor beta chain described here comes from a study of blood T cell repertoires in COVID-19. Study as a whole: Samples representing acute and convalescent COVID-19 were sourced from the United States, Italy and Spain. Sample material is recorded as cDNA or gDNA derived from T cells, B-cell-depleted T cells, or PBMCs.

This clone was detected only once. CDR1 is SGHDT and CDR2 is YYEEEE in the germline V gene. This CDR3 has 14 residues. V lost 3 bases and J 4 bases, leaving 13 bases between the germline ends. Sequenced by immunoSEQ multiplex PCR; TCRdb stores in-frame clones only, minus some. The table has 230,000 or so clones, around four fifths seen once. This clonotype was sampled from a man aged 30 to 45 with active or convalescent COVID-19. The sequencing sample was made of peripheral blood. The chain carries TRBV5-6 and TRBJ1-2; D gene unclear. The CDR3, as DNA: TGTGCCAGCAGCTGGCCCGGGAGACTCTATGGCTACACCTTC. It translates to CASSWPGRLYGYTF.